The present entry profiles one T cell receptor (beta chain) with its context. Its antigen is not identified. This sample is drawn from a study of T-cell reconstitution after alpha-beta-depleted transplantation in children. From germline, CDR1 is SGHTA and CDR2 FQGNSA. CDR3 size: 17 residues. V was clipped by 5 bases and J by 0 bases; unmatched bases: 9. The TCRbeta library was prepared with unique molecular identifiers. TCRdb re-analysed the PCR reads in MiXCR, keeping a single row per CDR3 protein. Of around 300,000 distinct CDR3 sequences detected, around 7.1% appear once; the ten largest clones hold about 8.2%. Findings and limits, study-wide: Several patients had high TCRbeta diversity at day 60; it came from surviving recipient T cells and thymic progenitors. Expanded graft clones numbering several hundred reportedly gave rise to alpha-beta T cells about two months after transplant. Fresh T-cell production supplied most of the T-cell counts and diversity seen one year after transplant.

The chain is built from TRBV7-2 and TRBJ1-5; 8 nucleotides match TRBD1. The specimen comprised peripheral blood, sampled 360 days after TCRalphabeta/CD19-depleted stem cell transplant. The sequence was collected from a female patient aged 2-9 years who had a stem cell transplant for Fanconi anemia, so the T cells may come from the graft donor. The CDR3 spells CASSPHPGQVSNQPQHF. CDR3 nucleotide sequence: TGTGCCAGCAGCCCCCACCCGGGACAGGTTAGCAATCAGCCCCAGCATTTT.